This T cell receptor (beta chain) was captured in a study of CD8+CD57+ T cells in acquired aplastic anemia (dated by TCRdb to 2016 to 2019). For the wider study: Extracted DNA from sorted CD4+ and CD8+ cells averaged approximately 3 ug, ranging from roughly 0.17 to 30 ug. CD8+CD57+ expansion was defined as a frequency above the mean frequency observed in healthy subjects. The research as a whole found: Roughly 30 CD8+ CDR3 sequences were found to be shared between patients and controls, but these sequences appeared to be highly expressed in patients and within the immunodominant clones of the patients. No significant difference in CD8+ Simpson's diversity was found between patients and healthy controls (P=0.060).

The CDR3, from cysteine to phenylalanine, totals 17 residues. The sequence is cut down to CDR3 DNA, 51 bases in frame from base 1. V loses 3 bases of germline sequence and J loses 4 bases, and the interval between the two ends is 18 bases. According to the germline V gene, CDR1 reads SGHAT and CDR2 reads FQNNGV. In regard to this clonotype: No antigen is known for it. No base quality information exists; no much larger clone differs at one position.

Genomic DNA served as template for TCR beta VDJ combination and CDR3 sequence profiling. An Illumina HiSeq 2000 was the platform used for TCR repertoire sequencing. The study's own analysis went as follows. Repertoires were assessed using TRBV/TRBJ rearrangement plots, CDR3 size and DJ length profiles, and Simpson's diversity index. The most abundant DNA sequence in the deep sequencing data was taken as the immunodominant clone. CDR3 amino acid sequences were checked for sharing across subjects and were also compared against the VDJdb database and published repertoires. TCRdb's own reprocessing of the public reads used fastp at Q25 and MiXCR and kept productive beta chains. A single entry per CDR3 protein holds the most common genes and DNA from its merged rows. What appears here as the V and J calls and clone size reflects TCRdb's work, not the paper's. The sample profile shows about 180,000 distinct CDR3 sequences; under 55% of them were found once. Of the sample, roughly 1.2% falls within the top ten clones.

Patients chosen for sequencing had shown expansion of CD8+CD57+ cells by flow cytometry. Every patient had a diagnosis of severe acquired aplastic anemia based on International Study of Aplastic Anemia and Agranulocytosis and Camitta criteria. Patients had received no therapy at the time of blood sampling. In this study, sorted CD4+ and CD8+ T cells from the blood of healthy subjects and of severe aplastic anemia patients had their TCR repertoires deep-sequenced. Patients were enrolled under clinicaltrials.gov protocols 00001620, 01623167, 00001397, 00071045, 00081523 and 00961064 in the USA. Ficoll-Paque density gradient centrifugation was used to isolate peripheral blood mononuclear cells. CD4+ and CD8+ T cells were sorted by FACS or magnetic beads before DNA extraction.

Sequencing was done on a sample of sorted CD4+, CD8+, or CD8+CD57+ T cells (not recorded which) from PBMCs. Recombination linked TRBV11-2 to TRBJ2-2; the D region possibly corresponds to TRBD2 (7 bases align). The receptor comes from a human donor with aplastic anemia. CDR3 sequence: CASSFGRGGRSTGELFF. At the DNA level, the sequence is TGTGCCAGCAGCTTCGGTAGGGGGGGCCGGAGCACCGGGGAGCTGTTTTTT.